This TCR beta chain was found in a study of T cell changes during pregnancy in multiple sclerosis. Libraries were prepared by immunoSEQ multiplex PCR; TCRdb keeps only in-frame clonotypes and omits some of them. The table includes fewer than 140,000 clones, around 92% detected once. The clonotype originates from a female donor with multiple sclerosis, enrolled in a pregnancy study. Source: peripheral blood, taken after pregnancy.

CDR3 sequence: CASSLGGTANTEAFF. The CDR3 DNA reads TGCGCCAGCAGCTTGGGGGGGACAGCTAACACTGAAGCTTTCTTT. The V call is TRBV5-1, the J call TRBJ1-1; 7 positions match TRBD1. Germline V gives CDR1 SGHRS, CDR2 YFSETQ. This CDR3 is 15 amino acids long. V dropped 0 bases and J dropped 2; count of bases not matched to a gene: 4.